This T cell receptor (beta chain) is from a study of CD8 T cells in ankylosing spondylitis. Study-wide results and limits: Disease-linked clones reportedly concentrated significantly in matched ankylosing spondylitis synovial fluid. As for the disease-linked clones, they showed a CD8+ phenotype and occurred at relatively low frequencies in peripheral blood. Earlier work had already found some motif variants in reactive arthritis synovial fluid and blood.

A quantitative 5'-RACE method, one with molecular barcodes, was used to make TCR beta libraries. MiXCR, applied by TCRdb to the 5' RACE reads, yields one record per CDR3 protein. The table shows some 270,000 distinct CDR3 sequences, with roughly 32% occurring only once. The ends lost 6 bases at V and 0 bases at J; junction bases unmatched: 9. In germline, CDR1 is DFQATT, CDR2 SNEGSKA (reference sequence). The CDR3 has 15 residues. On this clonotype itself: Antigen: not known.

The clonotype comes from a male donor with ankylosing spondylitis or in good health (not recorded which). J is TRBJ2-7 and V is TRBV20-1, with 9 bases lining up with TRBD1. Sequenced material: blood, either unsorted or a sorted T cell fraction (not recorded which). The DNA for the CDR3 is TGCAGTGCCGGGGACCCGGGACAGGGCTCCTACGAGCAGTACTTC. Residues: CSAGDPGQGSYEQYF.